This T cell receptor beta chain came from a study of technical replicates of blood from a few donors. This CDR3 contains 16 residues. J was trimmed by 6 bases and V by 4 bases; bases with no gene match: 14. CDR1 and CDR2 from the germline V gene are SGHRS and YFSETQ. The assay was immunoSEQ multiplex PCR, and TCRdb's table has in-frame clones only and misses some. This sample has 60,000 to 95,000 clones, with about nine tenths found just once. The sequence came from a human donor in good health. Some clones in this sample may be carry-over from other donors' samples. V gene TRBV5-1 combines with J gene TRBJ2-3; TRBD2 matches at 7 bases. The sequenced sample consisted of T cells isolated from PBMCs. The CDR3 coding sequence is TGCGCCAGCAGCGAAGCGGGGCGGCCTCGAGTTGATACGCAGTATTTT. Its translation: CASSEAGRPRVDTQYF.